This TCR beta chain was recorded in a study of CD8 T cells in ankylosing spondylitis. Whole-study results and caveats: Matched synovial fluid from ankylosing spondylitis patients was reported to be enriched for disease-linked clones.

Germline CDR1 is GTSNPN and CDR2 is SVGIG (reference sequence). The CDR3 runs to 15 residues. Trimming took 0 bases from V and 5 from J; bases not matched to a gene: 9. Libraries of TCR beta came from quantitative 5'-RACE with molecular barcodes. In TCRdb, the 5' RACE reads were re-called with MiXCR into one record per CDR3 protein. The sample lists roughly 250,000 distinct CDR3 sequences; 10% were seen once. At least ten counts were recorded for this clonotype. Antigen unknown. This rearrangement joins TRBV30 to TRBJ2-5; 7 bases fit TRBD2. The clonotype comes from a male donor with ankylosing spondylitis or in good health (not recorded which). Sequencing input: blood, either unsorted or a sorted T cell fraction (not recorded which). The DNA of the CDR3 is TGTGCCTGGAGTGTTGGGTCTCAGGGAGGGGAGACCCAGTACTTC. Translating gives CAWSVGSQGGETQYF.